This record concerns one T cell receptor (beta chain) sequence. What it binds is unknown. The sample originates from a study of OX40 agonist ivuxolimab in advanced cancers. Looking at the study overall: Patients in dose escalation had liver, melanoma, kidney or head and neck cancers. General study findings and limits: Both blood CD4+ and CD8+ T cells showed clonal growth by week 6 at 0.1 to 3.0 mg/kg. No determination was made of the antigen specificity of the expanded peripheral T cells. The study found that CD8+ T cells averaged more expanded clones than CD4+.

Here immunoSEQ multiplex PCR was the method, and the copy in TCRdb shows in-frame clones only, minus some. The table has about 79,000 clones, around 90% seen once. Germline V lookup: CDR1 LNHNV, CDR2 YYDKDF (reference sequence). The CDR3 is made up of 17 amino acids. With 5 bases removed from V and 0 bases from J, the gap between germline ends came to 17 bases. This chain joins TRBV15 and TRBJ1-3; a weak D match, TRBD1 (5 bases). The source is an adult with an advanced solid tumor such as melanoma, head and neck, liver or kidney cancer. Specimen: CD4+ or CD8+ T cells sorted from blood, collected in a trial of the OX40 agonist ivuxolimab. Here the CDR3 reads CATSGRDGQRSGNTIYF. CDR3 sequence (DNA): TGTGCCACCAGCGGCCGGGACGGCCAACGCTCTGGAAACACCATATATTTT.